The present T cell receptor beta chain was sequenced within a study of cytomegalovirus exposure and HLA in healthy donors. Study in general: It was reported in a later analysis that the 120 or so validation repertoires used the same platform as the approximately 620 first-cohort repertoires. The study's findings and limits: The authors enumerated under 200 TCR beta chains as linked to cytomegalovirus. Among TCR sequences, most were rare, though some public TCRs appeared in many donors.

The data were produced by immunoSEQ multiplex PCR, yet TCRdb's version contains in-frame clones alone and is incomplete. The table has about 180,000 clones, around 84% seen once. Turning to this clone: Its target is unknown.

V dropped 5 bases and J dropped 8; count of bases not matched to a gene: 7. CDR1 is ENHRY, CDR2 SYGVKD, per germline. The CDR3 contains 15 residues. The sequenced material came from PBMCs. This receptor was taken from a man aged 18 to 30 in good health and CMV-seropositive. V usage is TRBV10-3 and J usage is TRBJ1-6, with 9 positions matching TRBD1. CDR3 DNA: TGTGCCATCAGTACACAGGGGGCCGGTGATTCACCCCTCCACTTT. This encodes CAISTQGAGDSPLHF.